This TCR beta chain was sequenced for a study of blood T cell repertoires in COVID-19. On the study more broadly: Whether acute or convalescent, the COVID-19 samples came from the United States, Italy and Spain.

Some clones are missing from TCRdb's copy, which holds only in-frame ones; the method was immunoSEQ multiplex PCR. The sample yields about 54,000 clones, over 80% seen once. There are 14 residues in the CDR3. The V gene's germline CDR1 is SNHLY and CDR2 FYNNEI. Trimming shortened V by 6 bases and J by 2 bases, and 10 bases separated the two germline ends. The rearrangement joins TRBV2 to TRBJ2-2; a weak D match, TRBD2 (5 bases). This TCR was recovered from a human donor in a cohort sampled during active COVID-19. The specimen was peripheral blood. In DNA, the CDR3 is TGTGCCAGCAGGCCCGGGATCAACACCGGGGAGCTGTTTTTT. This encodes CASRPGINTGELFF.